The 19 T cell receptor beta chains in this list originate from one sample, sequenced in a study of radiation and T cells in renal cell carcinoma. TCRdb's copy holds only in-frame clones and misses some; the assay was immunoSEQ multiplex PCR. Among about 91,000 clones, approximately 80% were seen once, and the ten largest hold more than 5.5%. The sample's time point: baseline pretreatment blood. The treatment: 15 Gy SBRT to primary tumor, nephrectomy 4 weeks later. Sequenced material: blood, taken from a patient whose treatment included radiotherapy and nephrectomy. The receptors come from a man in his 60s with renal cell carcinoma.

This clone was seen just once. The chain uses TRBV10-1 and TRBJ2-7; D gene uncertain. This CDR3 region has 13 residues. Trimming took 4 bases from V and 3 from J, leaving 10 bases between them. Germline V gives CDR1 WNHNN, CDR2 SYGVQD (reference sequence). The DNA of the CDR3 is TGCGCCAGCAGTGGGTCAGGTTACTACGAGCAGTACTTC. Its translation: CASSGSGYYEQYF.

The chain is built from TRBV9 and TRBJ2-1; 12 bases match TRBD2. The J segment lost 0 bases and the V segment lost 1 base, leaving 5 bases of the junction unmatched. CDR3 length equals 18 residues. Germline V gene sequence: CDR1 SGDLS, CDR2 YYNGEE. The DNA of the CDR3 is TGTGCCAGCAGCGTACCGACTAGCGGGAGAAGCTCCTACAATGAGCAGTTCTTC. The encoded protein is CASSVPTSGRSSYNEQFF.

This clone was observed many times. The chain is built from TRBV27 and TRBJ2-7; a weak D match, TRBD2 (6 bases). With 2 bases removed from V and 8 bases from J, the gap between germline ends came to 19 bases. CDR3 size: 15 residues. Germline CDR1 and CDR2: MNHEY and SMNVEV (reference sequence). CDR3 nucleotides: TGTGCCAGCAGTTTACAAACAGGAGGCGGCGGGAAGCAGTACTTC. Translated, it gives CASSLQTGGGGKQYF.

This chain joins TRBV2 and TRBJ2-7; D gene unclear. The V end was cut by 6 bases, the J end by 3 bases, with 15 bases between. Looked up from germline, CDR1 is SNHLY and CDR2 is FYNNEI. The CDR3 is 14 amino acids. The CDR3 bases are TGTGCCAGCAGCCTGGCTCTCCCTAGCTACGAGCAGTACTTC. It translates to CASSLALPSYEQYF.

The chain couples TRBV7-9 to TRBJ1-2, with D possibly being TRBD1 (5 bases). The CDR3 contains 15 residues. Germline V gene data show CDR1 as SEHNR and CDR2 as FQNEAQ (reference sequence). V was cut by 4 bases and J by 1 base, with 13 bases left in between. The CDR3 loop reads CASSYPGGSNYGYTF. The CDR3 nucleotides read TGTGCCAGCAGCTACCCGGGGGGGAGTAACTATGGCTACACCTTC.

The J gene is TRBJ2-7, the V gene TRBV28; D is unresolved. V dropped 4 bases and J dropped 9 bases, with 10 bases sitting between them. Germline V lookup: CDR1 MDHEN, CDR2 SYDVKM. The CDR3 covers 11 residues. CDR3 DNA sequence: TGTGCCAGCAGTTCCTGGGCTGCGCAGTACTTC. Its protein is CASSSWAAQYF.

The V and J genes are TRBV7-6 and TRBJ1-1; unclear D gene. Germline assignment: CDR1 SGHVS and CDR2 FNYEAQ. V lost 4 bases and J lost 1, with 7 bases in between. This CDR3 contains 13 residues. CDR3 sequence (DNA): TGTGCCAGCAGCTCTGTTCCGAACACTGAAGCTTTCTTT. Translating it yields CASSSVPNTEAFF.

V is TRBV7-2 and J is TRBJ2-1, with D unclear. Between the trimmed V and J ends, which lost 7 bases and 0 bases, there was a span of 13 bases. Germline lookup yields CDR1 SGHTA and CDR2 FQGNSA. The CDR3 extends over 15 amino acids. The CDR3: CASNPRQSSYNEQFF. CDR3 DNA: TGTGCCAGCAATCCCCGGCAGAGCTCCTACAATGAGCAGTTCTTC.

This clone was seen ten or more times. In nucleotides, the CDR3 is TGCGCCAGCAGCTTGCGGCAGTCCTACAATGAGCAGTTCTTC. It is translated as CASSLRQSYNEQFF. The genes are TRBV5-1 and TRBJ2-1; the D is unclear. Trimming removed 1 base from V and 1 base from J, with 6 bases in between. The CDR3 extends over 14 amino acids. Germline-derived CDR1 and CDR2 are SGHRS and YFSETQ.

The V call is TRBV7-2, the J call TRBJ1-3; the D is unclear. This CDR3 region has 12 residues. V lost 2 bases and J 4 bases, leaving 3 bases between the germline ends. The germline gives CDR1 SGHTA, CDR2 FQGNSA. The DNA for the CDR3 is TGTGCCAGCAGCTTACTGGGAAACACCATATATTTT. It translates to CASSLLGNTIYF.

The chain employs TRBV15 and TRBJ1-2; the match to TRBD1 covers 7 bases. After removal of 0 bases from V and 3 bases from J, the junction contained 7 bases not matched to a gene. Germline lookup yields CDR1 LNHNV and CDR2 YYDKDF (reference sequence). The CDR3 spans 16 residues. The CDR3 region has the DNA TGTGCCACCAGCAGAGATCAAACTGGGACAGACTATGGCTACACCTTC. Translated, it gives CATSRDQTGTDYGYTF.

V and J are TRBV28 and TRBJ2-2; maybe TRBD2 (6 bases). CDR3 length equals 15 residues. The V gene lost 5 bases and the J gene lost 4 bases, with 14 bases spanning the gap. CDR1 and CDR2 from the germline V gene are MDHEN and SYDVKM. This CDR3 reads CASSAAGSATGELFF. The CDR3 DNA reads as TGTGCCAGCAGTGCTGCGGGGAGTGCCACCGGGGAGCTGTTTTTT.

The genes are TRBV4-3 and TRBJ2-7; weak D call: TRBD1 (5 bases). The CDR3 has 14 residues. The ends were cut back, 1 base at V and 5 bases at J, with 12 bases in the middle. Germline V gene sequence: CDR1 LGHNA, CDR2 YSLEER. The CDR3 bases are TGCGCCAGCAGCCAAGCTACGGACATCCACGAGCAGTACTTC. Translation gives CASSQATDIHEQYF.

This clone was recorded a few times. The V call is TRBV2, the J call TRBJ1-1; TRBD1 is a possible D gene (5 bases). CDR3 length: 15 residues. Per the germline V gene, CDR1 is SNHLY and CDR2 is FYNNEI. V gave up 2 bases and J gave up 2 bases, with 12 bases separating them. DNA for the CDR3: TGTGCCAGCAGTGAATATCAGGGTTTAAACACTGAAGCTTTCTTT. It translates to CASSEYQGLNTEAFF.

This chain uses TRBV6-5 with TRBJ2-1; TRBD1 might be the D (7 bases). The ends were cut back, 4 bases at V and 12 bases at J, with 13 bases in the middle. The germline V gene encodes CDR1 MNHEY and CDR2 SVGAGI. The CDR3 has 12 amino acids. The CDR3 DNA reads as TGTGCCAGCAGTTTCCAGGGGGGCGGGCAGTTCTTC. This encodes CASSFQGGGQFF.

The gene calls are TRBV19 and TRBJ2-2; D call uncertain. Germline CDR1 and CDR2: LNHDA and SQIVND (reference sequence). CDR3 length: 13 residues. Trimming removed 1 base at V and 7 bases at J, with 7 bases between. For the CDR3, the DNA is TGTGCCAGTAGTATAGCAGAAAGCGGGGAGCTGTTTTTT. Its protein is CASSIAESGELFF. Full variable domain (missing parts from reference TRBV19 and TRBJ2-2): DGGITQSPKYLFRKEGQNVTLSCEQNLNHDAMYWYRQDPGQGLRLIYYSQIVNDFQKGDIAEGYSVSREKKESFPLTVTSAQKNPTAFYLCASSIAESGELFFGEGSRLTVL.

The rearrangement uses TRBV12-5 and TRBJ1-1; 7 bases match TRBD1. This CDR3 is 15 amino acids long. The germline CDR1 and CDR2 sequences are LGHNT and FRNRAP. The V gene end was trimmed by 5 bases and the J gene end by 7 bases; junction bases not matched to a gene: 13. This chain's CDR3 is CASGRDNRGLSEAFF. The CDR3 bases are TGTGCTAGTGGTCGCGATAACAGGGGTCTCAGTGAAGCTTTCTTT.

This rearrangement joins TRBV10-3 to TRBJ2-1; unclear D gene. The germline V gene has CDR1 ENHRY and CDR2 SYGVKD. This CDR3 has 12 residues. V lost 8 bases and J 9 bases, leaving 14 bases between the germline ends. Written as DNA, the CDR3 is TGTGCCATCCGGACGGGCTCTGGTGAGCAGTTCTTC. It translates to CAIRTGSGEQFF.

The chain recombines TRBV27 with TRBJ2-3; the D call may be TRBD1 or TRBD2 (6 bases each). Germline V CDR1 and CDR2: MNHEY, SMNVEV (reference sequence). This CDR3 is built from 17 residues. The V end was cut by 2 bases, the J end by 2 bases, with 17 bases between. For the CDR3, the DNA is TGTGCCAGCAGTTTACCCCGGGGGCGACCAGACACAGATACGCAGTATTTT. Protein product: CASSLPRGRPDTDTQYF.